This T cell receptor beta chain emerged from a study of OX40 agonist ivuxolimab in advanced cancers. The wider study: Ivuxolimab is a fully human IgG2 antibody that activates OX40 (CD134).

The CDR3 has 12 amino acids. V lost 5 bases and J lost 7, with 12 bases in between. From germline, CDR1 is MNHEY and CDR2 SMNVEV (reference sequence). Comment on this clone: Its antigen is not identified.

Libraries were prepared by immunoSEQ multiplex PCR; TCRdb keeps only in-frame clonotypes and omits some of them. The sample records approximately 70,000 clones, about 88% being singletons. Overall study results and limits: The study found that CD8+ T cells averaged more expanded clones than CD4+.

Prior autoimmune disease or systemic immunosuppression barred patients. V and J are TRBV27 and TRBJ2-7; tentatively, D is TRBD1 (5 bases). The source material was CD4+ or CD8+ T cells sorted from blood, sampled in a trial of the OX40 agonist ivuxolimab. This TCR was sampled from an adult with an advanced solid tumor such as melanoma, head and neck, liver or kidney cancer. The CDR3 region is CASSPLSGEQYF. In nucleotides, the CDR3 is TGTGCCAGCAGTCCCCTTTCAGGGGAGCAGTACTTC.